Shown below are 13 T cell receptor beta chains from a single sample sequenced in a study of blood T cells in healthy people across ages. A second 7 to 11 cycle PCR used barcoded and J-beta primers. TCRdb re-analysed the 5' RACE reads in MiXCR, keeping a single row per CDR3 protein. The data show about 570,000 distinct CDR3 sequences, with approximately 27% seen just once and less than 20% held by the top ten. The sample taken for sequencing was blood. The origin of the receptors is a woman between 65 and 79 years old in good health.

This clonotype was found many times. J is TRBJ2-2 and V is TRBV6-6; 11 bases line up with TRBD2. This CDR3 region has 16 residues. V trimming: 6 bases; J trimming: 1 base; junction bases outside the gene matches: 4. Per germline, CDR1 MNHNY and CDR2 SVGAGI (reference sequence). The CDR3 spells CASRSTSGGNTGELFF. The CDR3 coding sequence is TGTGCCAGCAGGAGCACTAGCGGGGGGAACACCGGGGAGCTGTTTTTT.

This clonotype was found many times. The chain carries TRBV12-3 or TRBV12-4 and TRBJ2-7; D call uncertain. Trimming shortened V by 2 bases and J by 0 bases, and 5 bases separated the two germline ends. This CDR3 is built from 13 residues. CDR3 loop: CASSLRSSYEQYF. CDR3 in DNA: TGTGCCAGCAGTTTACGGAGCTCCTACGAGCAGTACTTC.

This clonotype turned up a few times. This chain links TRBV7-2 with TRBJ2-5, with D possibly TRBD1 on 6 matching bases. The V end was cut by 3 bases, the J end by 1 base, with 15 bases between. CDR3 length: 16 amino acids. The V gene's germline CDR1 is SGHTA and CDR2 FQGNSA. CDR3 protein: CASSLVGTSPQETQYF. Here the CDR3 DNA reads TGTGCCAGCAGCTTGGTAGGGACATCACCCCAAGAGACCCAGTACTTC.

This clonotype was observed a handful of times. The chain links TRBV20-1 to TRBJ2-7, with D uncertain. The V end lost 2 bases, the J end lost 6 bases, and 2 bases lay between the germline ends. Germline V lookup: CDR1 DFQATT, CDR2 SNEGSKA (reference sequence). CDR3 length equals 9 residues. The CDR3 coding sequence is TGCAGTGCTAGATGCGAGCAGTACTTC. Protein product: CSARCEQYF.

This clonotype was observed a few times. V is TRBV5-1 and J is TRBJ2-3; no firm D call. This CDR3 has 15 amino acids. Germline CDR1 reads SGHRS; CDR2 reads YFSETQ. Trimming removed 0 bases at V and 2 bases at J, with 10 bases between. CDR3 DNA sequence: TGCGCCAGCAGCTTGGCTAGTCCCGACACAGATACGCAGTATTTT. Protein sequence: CASSLASPDTDTQYF.

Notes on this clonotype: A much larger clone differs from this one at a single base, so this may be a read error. This CDR3 is CSAKGGGPNTGELFF. For the CDR3, the DNA is TGCAGTGCTAAAGGCGGGGGGCCCAACACCGGGGAGCTGTTTTTT. This rearrangement joins TRBV20-1 to TRBJ2-2; 8 bases fit TRBD2. CDR3 length: 15 residues. Looked up from germline, CDR1 is DFQATT and CDR2 is SNEGSKA (reference sequence). The V and J ends lost 4 bases and 2 bases, in that order; junction bases with no gene match: 6.

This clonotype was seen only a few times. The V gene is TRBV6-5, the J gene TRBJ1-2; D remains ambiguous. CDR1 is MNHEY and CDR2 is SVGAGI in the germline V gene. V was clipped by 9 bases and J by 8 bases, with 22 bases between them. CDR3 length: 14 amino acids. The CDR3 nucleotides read TGTGCCAGTTTATCAAGAGGGTTCGCTTACGGCTACACCTTC. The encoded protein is CASLSRGFAYGYTF.

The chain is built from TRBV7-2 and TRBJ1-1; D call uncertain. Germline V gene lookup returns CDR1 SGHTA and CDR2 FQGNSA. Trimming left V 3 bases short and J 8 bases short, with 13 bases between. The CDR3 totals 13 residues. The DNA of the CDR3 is TGTGCCAGCAGCTTGTTTGGAATAGGCGAAGCTTTCTTT. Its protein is CASSLFGIGEAFF. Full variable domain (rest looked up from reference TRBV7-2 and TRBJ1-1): GAGVSQSPSNKVTEKGKDVELRCDPISGHTALYWYRQSLGQGLEFLIYFQGNSAPDKSGLPSDRFSAERTGGSVSTLTIQRTQQEDSAVYLCASSLFGIGEAFFGQGTRLTVV.

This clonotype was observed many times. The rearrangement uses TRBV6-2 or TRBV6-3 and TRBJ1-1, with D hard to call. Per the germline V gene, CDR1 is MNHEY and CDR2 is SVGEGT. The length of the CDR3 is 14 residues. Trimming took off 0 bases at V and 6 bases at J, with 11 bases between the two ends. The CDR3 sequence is CASSYSRFGAEAFF. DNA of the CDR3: TGTGCCAGCAGTTACTCGAGATTTGGGGCTGAAGCTTTCTTT.

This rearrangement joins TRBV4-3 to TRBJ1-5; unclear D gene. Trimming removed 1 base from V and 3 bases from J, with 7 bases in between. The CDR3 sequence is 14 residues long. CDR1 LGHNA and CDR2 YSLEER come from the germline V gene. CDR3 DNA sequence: TGCGCCAGCAGCCAAGTCCTGAACAATCAGCCCCAGCATTTT. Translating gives CASSQVLNNQPQHF.

DNA of the CDR3: TGTGCCAGCAGTTTGGTAGCGACCCGAGATACGCAGTATTTT. It is translated as CASSLVATRDTQYF. The rearrangement uses TRBV12-3 or TRBV12-4 and TRBJ2-3, with D possibly matching TRBD2 (5 bases). CDR3 length equals 14 residues. V lost 3 bases, J lost 5 bases, and 12 bases lay in between.

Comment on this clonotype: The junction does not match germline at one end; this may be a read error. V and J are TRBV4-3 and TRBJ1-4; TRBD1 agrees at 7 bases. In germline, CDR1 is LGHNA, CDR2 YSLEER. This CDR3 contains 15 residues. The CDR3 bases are TGCGCCAGCAGCCGGGACAGAGCAACTAATGAAAAACTGCTTTTT. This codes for CASSRDRATNEKLLF.

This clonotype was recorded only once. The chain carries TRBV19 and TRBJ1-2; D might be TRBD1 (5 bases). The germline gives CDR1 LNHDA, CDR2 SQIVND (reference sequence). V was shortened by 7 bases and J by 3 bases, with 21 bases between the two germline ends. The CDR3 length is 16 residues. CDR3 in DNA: TGTGCCAGTATGGACTCAACCGCGTCGGGGGACTATGGCTACACCTTC. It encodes CASMDSTASGDYGYTF.